The 26 T cell receptor beta chains given below trace back to one sample, sequenced in a study of T cells after somatic rescue of genetic block. Sequencing used immunoSEQ multiplex PCR; TCRdb keeps in-frame clones, though not all of them. Of roughly 55,000 clones listed, approximately 96% are singletons. The sample comprised peripheral blood mononuclear cells (PBMCs). The receptors originated from a child younger than two.

This clone was observed once. The gene calls are TRBV30 and TRBJ1-6, with D uncertain. Trimming removed 4 bases from V and 0 bases from J, with 7 bases in between. The CDR3 length is 14 residues. Germline CDR1 reads GTSNPN; CDR2 reads SVGIG (reference sequence). The CDR3 spells CAWTGSSYNSPLHF. As DNA, the CDR3 is TGTGCCTGGACCGGGAGCTCCTATAATTCACCCCTCCACTTT.

This rearrangement joins TRBV5-1 to TRBJ2-3; D not certain. V lost 2 bases and J 0 bases, leaving 7 bases between the germline ends. CDR3 size: 14 residues. Germline V gene data show CDR1 as SGHRS and CDR2 as YFSETQ. Here the CDR3 reads CASSLKLSTDTQYF. The CDR3 coding sequence is TGCGCCAGCAGCTTAAAGCTGAGCACAGATACGCAGTATTTT.

V usage is TRBV7-3 and J usage is TRBJ2-3, with unresolved D. The CDR3 length is 13 residues. The germline V gene has CDR1 SGHTA and CDR2 FQGTGA. Trimming took 5 bases from V and 5 from J, leaving 11 bases between them. The DNA of the CDR3 is TGTGCCAGCAGCCCCCACTTCGGAGATACGCAGTATTTT. This sequence encodes CASSPHFGDTQYF.

V and J are TRBV6-5 and TRBJ1-4; D call uncertain. V lost 5 bases and J lost 3, with 4 bases in between. The CDR3 contains 12 residues. Germline V gene lookup returns CDR1 MNHEY and CDR2 SVGAGI. This chain's CDR3 is CASSRPNEKLFF. Here the CDR3 DNA reads TGTGCCAGCAGTCGACCTAATGAAAAACTGTTTTTT.

About this clone itself: The sample holds other DNA sequences that translate to the same CDR3. The rearrangement uses TRBV9 and TRBJ2-3, with D possibly being TRBD2 (5 bases). V lost 2 bases and J lost 0, with 7 bases in between. The CDR3 totals 14 residues. Germline V gene lookup returns CDR1 SGDLS and CDR2 YYNGEE. This chain's CDR3 is CASSVAGSTDTQYF. DNA of the CDR3: TGTGCCAGCAGCGTGGCGGGTAGCACAGATACGCAGTATTTT.

This chain joins TRBV2 and TRBJ1-1; 8 nucleotides match TRBD1. Looked up from germline, CDR1 is SNHLY and CDR2 is FYNNEI. V was clipped by 4 bases and J by 0 bases; unmatched bases: 10. The CDR3 is 17 residues long. CDR3 loop: CASSGPGQGQMNTEAFF. The CDR3 DNA is TGTGCCAGCAGTGGGCCAGGACAGGGACAGATGAACACTGAAGCTTTCTTT.

The chain uses TRBV10-1 and TRBJ2-1; 11 bases align to TRBD2. V gave up 2 bases and J gave up 0 bases; unmatched junction bases: 0. This CDR3 region has 16 residues. Germline CDR1 reads WNHNN; CDR2 reads SYGVQD (reference sequence). CDR3 region: CASSETSGSSYNEQFF. The CDR3 DNA is TGCGCCAGCAGTGAGACTAGCGGGAGCTCCTACAATGAGCAGTTCTTC.

V and J are TRBV6-5 and TRBJ1-2; D is undetermined. Germline lookup yields CDR1 MNHEY and CDR2 SVGAGI. This CDR3 spans 14 amino acids. The V and J ends lost 2 bases and 1 base respectively, with 8 bases between them. The CDR3 nucleotides are TGTGCCAGCAGTTACGGGTGGGGTAACTATGGCTACACCTTC. This encodes CASSYGWGNYGYTF.

This rearrangement joins TRBV2 to TRBJ2-1; a possible D gene is TRBD2 (5 bases). This CDR3 has 13 residues. Germline V lookup: CDR1 SNHLY, CDR2 FYNNEI. Trimming removed 6 bases from V and 0 bases from J, with 6 bases in between. The CDR3: CASRGSSYNEQFF. The CDR3, as DNA: TGTGCCAGCAGAGGGAGCTCCTACAATGAGCAGTTCTTC.

The V call is TRBV19, the J call TRBJ1-4; 7 positions match TRBD1. CDR1 is LNHDA and CDR2 is SQIVND in the germline V gene (reference sequence). CDR3 length equals 12 residues. V gave up 1 base and J gave up 12 bases; unmatched junction bases: 2. CDR3 DNA: TGTGCCAGTAGTATAGGGGACAGACAACTGTTTTTT. This translates into CASSIGDRQLFF.

The chain combines TRBV7-2 with TRBJ1-5; 9 bases are a match to TRBD1. Germline V gene lookup returns CDR1 SGHTA and CDR2 FQGNSA. This CDR3 spans 14 amino acids. Germline trimming cut 4 bases from V and 7 bases from J; bases unmatched to any gene: 5. CDR3 DNA sequence: TGTGCCAGCAGCTCGACAGGGGGTTTGCAGCCCCAGCATTTT. Its protein is CASSSTGGLQPQHF.

The chain employs TRBV5-5 and TRBJ1-1, with a possible D match to TRBD1 (5 bases). Germline CDR1 reads SGHKS; CDR2 reads YYEKEE (reference sequence). CDR3 length equals 13 residues. V was shortened by 4 bases and J by 7 bases, with 14 bases between the two germline ends. The CDR3, as DNA: TGTGCCAGCAGCGCCCGGGGCTTGCTTGAAGCTTTCTTT. As protein: CASSARGLLEAFF. Based on the CDR3 plus reference TRBV5-5 and TRBJ1-1, the full variable domain is DAGVTQSPTHLIKTRGQQVTLRCSPISGHKSVSWYQQVLGQGPQFIFQYYEKEERGRGNFPDRFSARQFPNYSSELNVNALLLGDSALYLCASSARGLLEAFFGQGTRLTVV.

This chain links TRBV10-3 with TRBJ2-7; 10 bases are shared with TRBD1. CDR1 is ENHRY and CDR2 is SYGVKD in the germline V gene. Trimming cost V 4 bases and J 6 bases; bases outside gene matches: 6. The CDR3 loop spans 14 amino acids. The CDR3 region is CAISVAGTGVEQYF. The CDR3 DNA sequence: TGTGCCATCAGTGTCGCCGGGACAGGGGTCGAGCAGTACTTC.

The rearrangement links TRBV10-3 to TRBJ2-5, with unresolved D. This CDR3 has 13 residues. Germline assignment: CDR1 ENHRY and CDR2 SYGVKD. V was pared by 6 bases and J by 3 bases, with 11 bases between. Here the CDR3 DNA reads TGTGCCATCAGGAACAATCTAAAAGAGACCCAGTACTTC. It codes for CAIRNNLKETQYF.

This chain uses TRBV9 with TRBJ2-3, with D perhaps matching TRBD2 (6 bases). The germline CDR1 and CDR2 sequences are SGDLS and YYNGEE. The CDR3 spans 14 residues. V was trimmed by 0 bases and J by 2 bases, leaving 7 bases between them. This CDR3 reads CASSVAGDTDTQYF. CDR3 in DNA: TGTGCCAGCAGCGTAGCGGGAGACACAGATACGCAGTATTTT.

V usage is TRBV18 and J usage is TRBJ2-1; 7 bases are a match to TRBD1. V dropped 0 bases and J dropped 1; count of bases not matched to a gene: 3. CDR1 is KGHSH and CDR2 is LQKENI in the germline V gene. This CDR3 has 16 residues. The CDR3 sequence is CASSPPGGLSYNEQFF. The DNA of the CDR3 is TGTGCCAGCTCACCACCAGGGGGCCTTTCCTACAATGAGCAGTTCTTC.

There are a few counts of this clone. V and J are TRBV2 and TRBJ1-1; the D gene is possibly TRBD1 (6 bases). Germline CDR1 is SNHLY and CDR2 is FYNNEI. The CDR3 totals 13 residues. The ends were cut back, 0 bases at V and 4 bases at J, with 6 bases in the middle. The DNA of the CDR3 is TGTGCCAGCAGTGAAGCAGGGGGCACTGAAGCTTTCTTT. This sequence encodes CASSEAGGTEAFF.

The V gene is TRBV27, the J gene TRBJ2-7; TRBD1 aligns across 7 bases. The V segment lost 1 base and the J segment 2 bases; nucleotides outside the gene matches: 2. CDR1 is MNHEY, CDR2 SMNVEV, per germline (reference sequence). The CDR3 contains 14 residues. The CDR3 nucleotides read TGTGCCAGCAGTTTATACAGGGGTCCCTACGAGCAGTACTTC. It yields the protein CASSLYRGPYEQYF.

The chain is built from TRBV27 and TRBJ1-6; perhaps TRBD1 as D (6 bases). Germline lookup yields CDR1 MNHEY and CDR2 SMNVEV (reference sequence). V was pared by 2 bases and J by 9 bases, with 8 bases between. This CDR3 has 13 amino acids. The CDR3 DNA follows: TGTGCCAGCAGTTTAGGGGGCACTTCACCCCTCCACTTT. It codes for CASSLGGTSPLHF.

The CDR3 spells CASSPEGEKLFF. The CDR3 DNA sequence: TGTGCCAGCAGCCCCGAGGGTGAAAAACTGTTTTTT. V gene TRBV7-9 combines with J gene TRBJ1-4, with D unclear. Germline V lookup: CDR1 SEHNR, CDR2 FQNEAQ (reference sequence). Trimming cost V 5 bases and J 7 bases, with 8 bases left between them. The CDR3 length is 12 residues.

This clone was observed once. The chain links TRBV12-5 to TRBJ1-2; D is possibly TRBD1 (5 bases). The CDR3 length is 14 residues. With 0 bases removed from V and 7 bases from J, the gap between germline ends came to 12 bases. Germline V gives CDR1 LGHNT, CDR2 FRNRAP. The CDR3 protein is CASGLVGWGRGYTF. The CDR3 nucleotides read TGTGCTAGTGGTTTGGTAGGGTGGGGCCGTGGCTACACCTTC.

The chain couples TRBV7-9 to TRBJ1-1; D not resolved. The CDR3 consists of 13 residues. Trimming took 0 bases from V and 2 from J, leaving 4 bases between them. The V gene's germline CDR1 is SEHNR and CDR2 FQNEAQ (reference sequence). CDR3 sequence: CASSLAPNTEAFF. DNA of the CDR3: TGTGCCAGCAGCTTAGCCCCTAACACTGAAGCTTTCTTT.

The chain joins TRBV7-8 to TRBJ2-6, with D unclear. The CDR3 totals 16 residues. Germline CDR1 is SGHVS and CDR2 is FQNEAQ. The ends were cut back, 1 base at V and 0 bases at J, with 7 bases in the middle. The CDR3 DNA is TGTGCCAGCAGCTTAGAACTTCACTCTGGGGCCAACGTCCTGACTTTC. Its protein product is CASSLELHSGANVLTF.

The chain employs TRBV28 and TRBJ2-7; D perhaps matches TRBD2 (6 bases). Trimming cost V 7 bases and J 6 bases, with 16 bases left between them. This CDR3 has 13 amino acids. Germline-derived CDR1 and CDR2 are MDHEN and SYDVKM. The CDR3 reads CASTIYGGREQYF. CDR3 nucleotides: TGTGCCAGCACGATTTACGGGGGTCGCGAGCAGTACTTC.

This rearrangement joins TRBV2 to TRBJ1-6; D is possibly TRBD1 (6 bases). Trimming left V 8 bases short and J 6 bases short, with 17 bases between. The CDR3 extends over 15 amino acids. In germline, CDR1 is SNHLY, CDR2 FYNNEI. The CDR3 sequence: CASLGQSKGNSPLHF. The CDR3 nucleotides are TGTGCCAGCCTCGGACAGAGCAAGGGTAATTCACCCCTCCACTTT.

In this sample, this clone turned up once. This chain links TRBV11-2 with TRBJ2-7; 11 bases match TRBD2. Unmatched junction bases numbered 9, after V lost 1 base and J lost 4 bases. The CDR3 has 17 residues. Germline V gives CDR1 SGHAT, CDR2 FQNNGV. CDR3 protein: CASSLGSLAGGPYEQYF. CDR3 bases: TGTGCCAGCAGCTTAGGGTCCCTAGCGGGAGGACCTTACGAGCAGTACTTC.